This record concerns one T cell receptor beta chain sequence. Its cognate antigen is unknown. The data originate from a study of T cell repertoires in cytomegalovirus infection. Study-level information: The authors relied on CMV epitopes, both recently identified HLA-C-restricted and well-studied HLA-B-restricted.

Germline CDR1 MDHEN, CDR2 SYDVKM. The germline V and J ends were trimmed by 6 bases and 8 bases, with 12 bases remaining between them. This CDR3 spans 12 amino acids. MiXCR, applied by TCRdb to the reads, yields one record per CDR3 protein. The top ten clones hold about a sixth of a sample with about 500,000 distinct CDR3 sequences, roughly 34% of them seen once. The chain links TRBV28 to TRBJ2-3; D perhaps matches TRBD2 (6 bases). The sequence was obtained from a human donor in good health (CMV status not recorded). Some clones in this sample may be carry-over from other donors' samples. The sample was cultured PBMCs, taken from culture after CMV antigen stimulation. CDR3 sequence: CASSPGVGTQYF. The CDR3 DNA reads as TGTGCCAGCAGCCCGGGAGTGGGTACGCAGTATTTT.